A selection of T cell receptor beta chains follows, all from one sample in a study of blood T cell dynamics during melanoma immunotherapy. The assay was immunoSEQ multiplex PCR, and TCRdb's table has in-frame clones only and misses some. The top ten clones hold under 0.55% of a sample with approximately 3,500 clones, 96% of them seen once. The sample in question was effector memory CD8+ T cells from blood, obtained from a patient treated with checkpoint blockade. Source of these receptors: a human donor with melanoma. The CDR3 runs from the conserved cysteine through the conserved F or W. D genes are given only for firm matches. Clone size is given for some rows only: seen once, a few or many times, or a class if the clone is expanded.

J gene	D gene	clone size	V gene	CDR3 length	CDR3 protein	CDR3 DNA
TRBJ2-7	TRBD2	NA	TRBV4-1	16	CASSQATGGETYEQYF	TGCGCCAGCAGCCAGGCGACGGGGGGTGAAACCTACGAGCAGTACTTC
TRBJ2-1	TRBD1	NA	TRBV4-1	15	CASSQATQGWGEQFF	TGCGCCAGCAGCCAAGCAACACAGGGGTGGGGTGAGCAGTTCTTC
TRBJ2-7	NA	once	TRBV2	16	CASKGSSGTSPYEQYF	TGTGCCAGCAAGGGAAGCTCCGGGACTTCCCCCTACGAGCAGTACTTC
TRBJ1-1	NA	NA	TRBV4-1	17	CASSHPGQQSPRVEAFF	TGCGCCAGCAGCCACCCTGGACAGCAGAGCCCTCGCGTCGAAGCTTTCTTT
TRBJ2-1	TRBD2	NA	TRBV6-1	15	CASSPGTSLGDEQFF	TGTGCCAGCAGCCCCGGGACTAGCCTCGGCGATGAGCAGTTCTTC
TRBJ2-7	NA	NA	TRBV4-3	14	CASSPGEGSYEQYF	TGCGCCAGCAGTCCGGGCGAGGGCTCCTACGAGCAGTACTTC
TRBJ2-2	NA	NA	TRBV7-3	14	CASSALSGAGELFF	TGTGCCAGCAGCGCCCTGTCTGGGGCCGGGGAGCTGTTTTTT
TRBJ1-1	NA	NA	TRBV6-1	16	CASSERVRQGNTEAFF	TGTGCCAGCAGTGAAAGGGTAAGACAAGGAAACACTGAAGCTTTCTTT
TRBJ1-2	NA	once	TRBV15	17	CATSSPIPLGNNYGYTF	TGTGCCACCAGCAGCCCAATCCCGTTAGGGAATAACTATGGCTACACCTTC
TRBJ1-1	NA	NA	TRBV11-2	14	CASSDGEGFTEAFF	TGTGCCAGCAGCGACGGCGAGGGTTTTACTGAAGCTTTCTTT
TRBJ2-1	TRBD2	NA	TRBV10-3	17	CAISESTAGGLYNEQFF	TGTGCCATCAGTGAGTCGACAGCGGGGGGCCTTTACAATGAGCAGTTCTTC
TRBJ2-6	NA	NA	TRBV28	14	CASSARSGANVLTF	TGTGCCAGCAGTGCACGGTCTGGGGCCAACGTCCTGACTTTC
TRBJ2-7	NA	once	TRBV29-1	12	CSVDLDPGEQYF	TGCAGCGTTGATCTAGATCCGGGAGAGCAGTACTTC
TRBJ2-1	NA	NA	TRBV15	15	CATSRPPPLRYEQFF	TGTGCCACCAGCAGGCCCCCCCCGCTACGGTATGAGCAGTTCTTC
TRBJ2-3	NA	NA	TRBV21-1	16	CASSTRDSNSTDTQYF	TGTGCCAGCAGCACCCGGGACAGCAATAGCACAGATACGCAGTATTTT
TRBJ2-7	TRBD2	NA	TRBV10-3	14	CAISESGTKYEQYF	TGTGCCATCAGTGAGTCCGGGACTAAGTACGAGCAGTACTTC
TRBJ2-5	NA	NA	TRBV7-6	11	CASSPGETQYF	TGTGCCAGCAGCCCGGGAGAGACCCAGTACTTC
TRBJ2-4	NA	NA	TRBV28	15	CASNGGPHSKNIQYF	TGTGCCAGCAATGGGGGGCCCCACTCCAAAAACATTCAGTACTTC
TRBJ2-4	TRBD2	NA	TRBV28	22	CASSFTPNVGEGRNIAKNIQYF	TGTGCCAGCAGTTTCACCCCAAACGTGGGGGAGGGAAGAAACATAGCCAAAAACATTCAGTACTTC
TRBJ2-3	NA	NA	TRBV2	15	CASPLRGRGTDTQYF	TGTGCCTCCCCCTTAAGGGGAAGGGGCACAGATACGCAGTATTTT
TRBJ2-2	NA	NA	TRBV19	15	CASSTYTANTGELFF	TGTGCCAGTAGTACCTATACCGCGAACACCGGGGAGCTGTTTTTT
TRBJ2-2	NA	NA	TRBV7-6	15	CASSLAQMNTGELFF	TGTGCCAGCAGCTTAGCGCAGATGAACACCGGGGAGCTGTTTTTT
TRBJ1-1	NA	NA	TRBV6-5	13	CASSYSVNTEAFF	TGTGCCAGCAGTTACTCCGTGAACACTGAAGCTTTCTTT
TRBJ1-5	NA	once	TRBV7-2	15	CASSLGKGENQPQHF	TGTGCCAGCAGCTTAGGAAAGGGAGAAAATCAGCCCCAGCATTTT
TRBJ2-3	NA	NA	TRBV4-1	15	CASSPSSVHTDTQYF	TGCGCCAGCAGCCCCTCTAGCGTCCACACAGATACGCAGTATTTT
TRBJ2-1	TRBD1	NA	TRBV29-1	15	CSVALWTGLGNEQFF	TGCAGCGTTGCCCTATGGACAGGGTTAGGGAATGAGCAGTTCTTC
TRBJ1-1	NA	NA	TRBV19	12	CASSIPGGEAFF	TGTGCCAGTAGTATTCCGGGAGGTGAAGCTTTCTTT
TRBJ1-6	NA	NA	TRBV6-1	16	CASSERQSSYNSPLHF	TGTGCCAGCAGTGAGAGACAGAGCTCCTATAATTCACCCCTCCACTTT
TRBJ1-4	NA	NA	TRBV7-2	11	CASSFEEKLFF	TGTGCCAGCAGCTTTGAAGAAAAACTGTTTTTT
TRBJ2-5	TRBD1	NA	TRBV7-9	15	CASSSRTGTTTDQYF	TGTGCCAGCAGCTCTCGGACAGGAACGACTACGGACCAGTACTTC
TRBJ2-7	NA	NA	TRBV28	11	CASSFPDEQYF	TGTGCCAGCAGTTTCCCCGACGAGCAGTACTTC
TRBJ2-2	NA	once	TRBV5-1	17	CASSLHIPGVATGELFF	TGCGCCAGCAGCTTGCACATCCCGGGGGTTGCCACCGGGGAGCTGTTTTTT
TRBJ1-1	NA	few	TRBV4-1	16	CASRAGTSGMNTEAFF	TGCGCCAGTAGGGCCGGGACATCGGGTATGAACACTGAAGCTTTCTTT
TRBJ1-1	NA	NA	TRBV4-1	16	CASSQDPGHSRAEAFF	TGCGCCAGCAGCCAAGACCCGGGGCATAGTCGAGCTGAAGCTTTCTTT
TRBJ1-1	NA	NA	TRBV28	14	CASTVGFLNTEAFF	TGTGCCAGCACGGTAGGGTTTTTGAACACTGAAGCTTTCTTT
TRBJ2-3	NA	NA	TRBV18	11	CASSGGDTQYF	TGTGCCAGCTCGGGGGGAGATACGCAGTATTTT
TRBJ1-2	TRBD1	NA	TRBV7-9	15	CASSLGTGGIDGYTF	TGTGCCAGCAGCTTAGGGACAGGGGGCATCGATGGCTACACCTTC
TRBJ2-7	NA	NA	TRBV4-3	13	CASSQDEYYEQYF	TGCGCCAGCAGCCAAGATGAATACTACGAGCAGTACTTC
TRBJ2-2	NA	NA	TRBV19	16	CASSMGGQPEVGELFF	TGTGCCAGTAGTATGGGGGGACAGCCAGAGGTAGGGGAGCTGTTTTTT
TRBJ1-1	NA	NA	TRBV2	13	CASSGPPIREAFF	TGTGCCAGCAGTGGTCCTCCTATTCGTGAAGCTTTCTTT
TRBJ2-2	NA	NA	TRBV27	13	CASSLSSRRELFF	TGTGCCAGCAGTTTATCCAGCCGCCGGGAGCTGTTTTTT
TRBJ1-1	NA	NA	TRBV7-9	11	CASSSNTEAFF	TGTGCCAGCAGCTCCAACACTGAAGCTTTCTTT
TRBJ1-2	TRBD1	NA	TRBV19	14	CASSAPDRGHGYTF	TGTGCCAGTAGCGCACCGGACAGGGGACACGGCTACACCTTC
TRBJ2-5	NA	NA	TRBV30	13	CAWSVGFQETQYF	TGTGCCTGGAGTGTAGGGTTCCAAGAGACCCAGTACTTC
TRBJ2-1	NA	NA	TRBV27	13	CASSFRTGNEQFF	TGTGCCAGCAGTTTCCGGACTGGGAATGAGCAGTTCTTC
TRBJ2-7	TRBD1	NA	TRBV27	16	CASSLLTGGVPYEQYF	TGTGCCAGCAGTTTATTGACAGGGGGTGTTCCCTACGAGCAGTACTTC
TRBJ1-4	NA	once	TRBV6-1	13	CATRQAGNEKLFF	TGTGCCACGCGACAGGCGGGTAATGAAAAACTGTTTTTT
TRBJ2-1	TRBD2	NA	TRBV5-1	15	CASSASSGSNLEQFF	TGCGCCAGCAGCGCATCTAGCGGGAGTAATCTTGAGCAGTTCTTC
TRBJ1-6	TRBD1	NA	TRBV19	15	CASSITGTGFSPLHF	TGTGCCAGTAGTATCACGGGGACAGGGTTTTCACCCCTCCACTTT
TRBJ2-1	NA	NA	TRBV28	15	CAIAHTGAGYNEQFF	TGTGCCATCGCCCATACGGGGGCGGGCTACAATGAGCAGTTCTTC
TRBJ1-2	NA	NA	TRBV4-1	16	CASSQDPPPTSTGYTF	TGCGCCAGCAGCCAAGATCCCCCTCCAACTTCGACTGGCTACACCTTC
TRBJ2-7	NA	once	TRBV28	15	CASRPLRDKPYEQYF	TGTGCCAGCAGGCCACTCCGGGACAAACCCTACGAGCAGTACTTC
TRBJ1-2	TRBD1	NA	TRBV7-8	17	CASSPTGRGLYNYGYTF	TGTGCCAGCAGCCCGACGGGCAGGGGGCTCTATAACTATGGCTACACCTTC
TRBJ2-7	NA	NA	TRBV7-8	15	CASSLRPLPPAEQYF	TGTGCCAGCAGCTTACGGCCGCTCCCTCCGGCAGAGCAGTACTTC
TRBJ2-7	TRBD1	once	TRBV6-5	15	CASSYPGQGVGEQYF	TGTGCCAGCAGTTACCCAGGACAGGGAGTCGGCGAGCAGTACTTC
TRBJ2-6	NA	NA	TRBV29-1	13	CSVWGTGANVLTF	TGCAGCGTTTGGGGTACTGGGGCCAACGTCCTGACTTTC
TRBJ1-1	TRBD1	NA	TRBV28	14	CASSNRGDNTEAFF	TGTGCCAGCAGTAACAGGGGGGATAACACTGAAGCTTTCTTT
TRBJ2-1	NA	NA	TRBV4-1	14	CASSQADSYNEQFF	TGCGCCAGCAGCCAAGCCGACAGCTACAATGAGCAGTTCTTC
TRBJ1-1	NA	once	TRBV27	13	CASSPPPGTEAFF	TGTGCCAGCAGTCCCCCCCCGGGCACTGAAGCTTTCTTT